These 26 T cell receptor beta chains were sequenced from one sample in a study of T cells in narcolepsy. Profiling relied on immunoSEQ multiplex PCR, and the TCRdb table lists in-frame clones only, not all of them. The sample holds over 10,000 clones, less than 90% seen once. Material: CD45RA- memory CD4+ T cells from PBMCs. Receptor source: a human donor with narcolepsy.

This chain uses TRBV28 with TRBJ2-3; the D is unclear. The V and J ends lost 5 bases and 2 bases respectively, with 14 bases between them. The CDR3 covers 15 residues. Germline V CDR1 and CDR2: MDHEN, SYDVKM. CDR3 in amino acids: CASSPSRMHTDTQYF. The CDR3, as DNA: TGTGCCAGCAGTCCGTCCAGGATGCACACAGATACGCAGTATTTT.

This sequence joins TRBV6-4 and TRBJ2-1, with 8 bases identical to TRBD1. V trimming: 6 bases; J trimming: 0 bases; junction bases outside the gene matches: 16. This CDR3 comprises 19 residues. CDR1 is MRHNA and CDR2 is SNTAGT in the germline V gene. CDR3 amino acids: CASSPGQGLRTSSYNEQFF. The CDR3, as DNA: TGTGCCAGCAGCCCCGGACAGGGTTTACGAACCAGCTCCTACAATGAGCAGTTCTTC.

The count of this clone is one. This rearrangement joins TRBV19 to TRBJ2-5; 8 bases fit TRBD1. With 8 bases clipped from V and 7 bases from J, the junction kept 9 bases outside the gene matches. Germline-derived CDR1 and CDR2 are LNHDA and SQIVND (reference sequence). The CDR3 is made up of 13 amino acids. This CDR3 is CASRDRRIGTQYF. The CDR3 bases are TGTGCCAGTCGGGACAGGCGAATAGGGACCCAGTACTTC.

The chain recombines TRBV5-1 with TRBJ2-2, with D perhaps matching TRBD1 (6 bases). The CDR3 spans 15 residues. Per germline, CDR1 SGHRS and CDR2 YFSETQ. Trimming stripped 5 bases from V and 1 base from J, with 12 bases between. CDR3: CASRSGARNTGELFF. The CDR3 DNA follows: TGCGCCAGCAGGTCAGGGGCTCGGAACACCGGGGAGCTGTTTTTT.

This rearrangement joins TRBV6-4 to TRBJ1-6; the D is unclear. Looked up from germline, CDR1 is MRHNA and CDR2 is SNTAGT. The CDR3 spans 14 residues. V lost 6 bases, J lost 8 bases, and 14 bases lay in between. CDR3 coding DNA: TGTGCCAGCAGAGGACTTCGGGGTGATTCACCCCTCCACTTT. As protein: CASRGLRGDSPLHF.

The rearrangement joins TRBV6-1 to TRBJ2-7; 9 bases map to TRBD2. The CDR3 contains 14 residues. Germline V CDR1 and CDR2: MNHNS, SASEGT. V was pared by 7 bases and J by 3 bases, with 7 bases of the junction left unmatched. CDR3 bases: TGTGCCAGCATCGGAGCGGGAGGAGGCTACGAGCAGTACTTC. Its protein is CASIGAGGGYEQYF.

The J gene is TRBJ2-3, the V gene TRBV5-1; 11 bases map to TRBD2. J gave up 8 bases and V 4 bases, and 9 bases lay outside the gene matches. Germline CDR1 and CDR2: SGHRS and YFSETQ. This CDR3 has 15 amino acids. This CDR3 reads CASSADSGREGTQYF. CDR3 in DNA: TGCGCCAGCAGCGCGGATAGCGGGAGGGAGGGTACGCAGTATTTT.

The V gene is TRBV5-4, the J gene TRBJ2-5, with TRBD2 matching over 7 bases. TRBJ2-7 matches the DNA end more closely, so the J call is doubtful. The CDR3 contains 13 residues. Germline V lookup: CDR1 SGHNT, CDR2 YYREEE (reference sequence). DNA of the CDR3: TGTGCCAGCAGCTTAGCGGGAAACTACGAGCAGTACTTC. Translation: CASSLAGNYEQYF.

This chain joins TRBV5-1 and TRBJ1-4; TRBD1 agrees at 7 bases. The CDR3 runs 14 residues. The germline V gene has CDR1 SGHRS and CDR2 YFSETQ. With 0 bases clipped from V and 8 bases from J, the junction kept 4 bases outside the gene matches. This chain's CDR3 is CASSLGQGAEKLFF. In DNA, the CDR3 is TGCGCCAGCAGCTTGGGACAGGGTGCGGAAAAACTGTTTTTT.

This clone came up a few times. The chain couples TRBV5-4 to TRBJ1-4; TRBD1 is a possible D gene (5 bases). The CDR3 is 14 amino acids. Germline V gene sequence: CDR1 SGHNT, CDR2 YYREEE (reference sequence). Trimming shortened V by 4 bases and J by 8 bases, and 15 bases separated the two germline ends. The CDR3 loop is CASSAGNLGEKLFF. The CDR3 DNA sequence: TGTGCCAGCAGCGCAGGGAATCTTGGAGAAAAACTGTTTTTT.

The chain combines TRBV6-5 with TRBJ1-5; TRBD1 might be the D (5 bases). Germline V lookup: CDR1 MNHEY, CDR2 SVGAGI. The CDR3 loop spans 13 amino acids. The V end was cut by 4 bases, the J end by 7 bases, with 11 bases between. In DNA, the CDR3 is TGTGCCAGCAGTTCTAAGGGGTCCCAGCCCCAGCATTTT. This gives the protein CASSSKGSQPQHF.

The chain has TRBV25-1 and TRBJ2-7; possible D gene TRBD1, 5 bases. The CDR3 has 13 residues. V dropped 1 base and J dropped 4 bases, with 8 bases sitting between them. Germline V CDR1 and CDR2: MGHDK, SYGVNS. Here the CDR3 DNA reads TGTGCCAGCAGTGAATCAAGGGGTTACGAGCAGTACTTC. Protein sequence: CASSESRGYEQYF.

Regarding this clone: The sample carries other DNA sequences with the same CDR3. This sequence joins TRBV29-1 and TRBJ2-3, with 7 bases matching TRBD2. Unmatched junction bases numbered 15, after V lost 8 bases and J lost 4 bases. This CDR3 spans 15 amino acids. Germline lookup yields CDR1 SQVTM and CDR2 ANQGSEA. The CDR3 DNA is TGCAGCATTGGACTGGCGGGAGTGAGGGCAGATACGCAGTATTTT. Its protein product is CSIGLAGVRADTQYF.

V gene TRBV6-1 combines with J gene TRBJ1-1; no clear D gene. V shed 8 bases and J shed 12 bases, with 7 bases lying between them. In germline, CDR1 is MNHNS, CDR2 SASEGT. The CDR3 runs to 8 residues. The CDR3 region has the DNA TGTGCCAGCTTGTATACTTTCTTT. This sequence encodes CASLYTFF.

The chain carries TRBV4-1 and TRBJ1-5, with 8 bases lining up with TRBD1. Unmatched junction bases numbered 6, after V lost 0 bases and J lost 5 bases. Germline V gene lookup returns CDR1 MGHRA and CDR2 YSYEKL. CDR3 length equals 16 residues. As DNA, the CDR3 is TGCGCCAGCAGCCAAGAGGCAGGGGGCGCCGATCAGCCCCAGCATTTT. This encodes CASSQEAGGADQPQHF.

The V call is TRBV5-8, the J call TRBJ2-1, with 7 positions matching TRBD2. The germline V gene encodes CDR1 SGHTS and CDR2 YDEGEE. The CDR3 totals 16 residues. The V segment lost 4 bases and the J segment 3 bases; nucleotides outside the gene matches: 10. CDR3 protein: CASSPWGGVGYNEQFF. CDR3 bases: TGTGCCAGCAGCCCCTGGGGGGGAGTGGGCTACAATGAGCAGTTCTTC.

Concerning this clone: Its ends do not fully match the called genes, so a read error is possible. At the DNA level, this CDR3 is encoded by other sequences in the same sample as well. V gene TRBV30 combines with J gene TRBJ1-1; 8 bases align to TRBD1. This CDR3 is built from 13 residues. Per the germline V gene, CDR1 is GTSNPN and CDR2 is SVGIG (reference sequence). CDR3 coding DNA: TGCGCCTGGACAGGGCTCAAGAACACTGAAGCTTTCTTT. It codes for CAWTGLKNTEAFF.

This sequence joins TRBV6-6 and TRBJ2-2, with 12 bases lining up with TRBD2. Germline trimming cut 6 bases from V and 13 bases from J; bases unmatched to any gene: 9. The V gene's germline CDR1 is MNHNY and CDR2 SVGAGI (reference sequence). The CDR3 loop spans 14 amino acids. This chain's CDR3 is CASSPAGLAGWLFF. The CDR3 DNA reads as TGTGCCAGCAGCCCCGCGGGACTAGCGGGTTGGCTGTTTTTT.

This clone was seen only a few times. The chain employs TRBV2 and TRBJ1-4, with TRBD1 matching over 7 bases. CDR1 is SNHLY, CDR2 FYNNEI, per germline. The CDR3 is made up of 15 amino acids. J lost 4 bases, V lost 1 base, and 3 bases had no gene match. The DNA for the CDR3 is TGTGCCAGCAGTGAAGGGGACAGAGATAATGAAAAACTGTTTTTT. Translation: CASSEGDRDNEKLFF.

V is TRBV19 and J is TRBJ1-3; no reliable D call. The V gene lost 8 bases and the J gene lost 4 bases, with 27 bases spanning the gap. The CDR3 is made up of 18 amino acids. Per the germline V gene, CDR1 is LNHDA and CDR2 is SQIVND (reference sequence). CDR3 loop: CASLQAGQPSSPGNTIYF. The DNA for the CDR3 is TGTGCCAGTTTACAAGCGGGCCAGCCATCTTCCCCGGGAAACACCATATATTTT. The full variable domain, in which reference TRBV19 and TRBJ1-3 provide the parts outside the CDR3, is DGGITQSPKYLFRKEGQNVTLSCEQNLNHDAMYWYRQDPGQGLRLIYYSQIVNDFQKGDIAEGYSVSREKKESFPLTVTSAQKNPTAFYLCASLQAGQPSSPGNTIYFGEGSWLTVV.

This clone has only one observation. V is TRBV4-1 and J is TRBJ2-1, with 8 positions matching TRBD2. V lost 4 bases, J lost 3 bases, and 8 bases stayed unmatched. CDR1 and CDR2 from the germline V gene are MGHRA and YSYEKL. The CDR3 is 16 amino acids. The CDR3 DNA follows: TGCGCCAGCAGCCGACGGGAGGGCGGGAGCTACAATGAGCAGTTCTTC. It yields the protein CASSRREGGSYNEQFF.

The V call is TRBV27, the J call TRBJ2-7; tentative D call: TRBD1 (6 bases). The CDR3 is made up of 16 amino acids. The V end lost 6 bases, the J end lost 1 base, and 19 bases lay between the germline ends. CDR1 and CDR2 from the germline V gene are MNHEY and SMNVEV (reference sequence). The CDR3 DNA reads TGTGCCAGCAGCAGACTTCCGGCAGGGGAATCCTACGAGCAGTACTTC. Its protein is CASSRLPAGESYEQYF.

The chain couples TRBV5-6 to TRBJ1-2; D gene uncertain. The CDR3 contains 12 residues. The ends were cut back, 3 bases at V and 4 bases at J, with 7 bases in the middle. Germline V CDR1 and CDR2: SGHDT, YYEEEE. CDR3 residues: CASSSSSYGYTF. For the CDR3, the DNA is TGTGCCAGCAGCTCGTCTAGCTATGGCTACACCTTC.

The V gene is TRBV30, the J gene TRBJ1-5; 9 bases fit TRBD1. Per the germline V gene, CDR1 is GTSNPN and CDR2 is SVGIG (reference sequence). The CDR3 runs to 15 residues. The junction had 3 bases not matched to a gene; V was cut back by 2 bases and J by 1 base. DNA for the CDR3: TGTGCCTGGAGTCCCGGGACAGGGAGCAATCAGCCCCAGCATTTT. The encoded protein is CAWSPGTGSNQPQHF.

The CDR3 loop reads CSAAGLAGFQYF. The CDR3 DNA is TGCAGCGCAGCGGGACTAGCGGGGTTTCAGTACTTC. The chain combines TRBV29-1 with TRBJ2-7; 13 bases are a match to TRBD2. V shed 7 bases, J shed 10 bases, and the junction held 7 bases outside the gene matches. Germline V lookup: CDR1 SQVTM, CDR2 ANQGSEA. The CDR3 is made up of 12 amino acids.

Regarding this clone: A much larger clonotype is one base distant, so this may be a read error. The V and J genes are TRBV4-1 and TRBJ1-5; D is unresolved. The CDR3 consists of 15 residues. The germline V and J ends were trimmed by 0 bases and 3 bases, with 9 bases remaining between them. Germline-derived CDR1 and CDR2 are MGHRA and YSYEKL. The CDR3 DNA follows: TGCGCCAGCAGCCAAGATTACCCCTACAATCAGCCCCAGCATTTT. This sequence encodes CASSQDYPYNQPQHF.